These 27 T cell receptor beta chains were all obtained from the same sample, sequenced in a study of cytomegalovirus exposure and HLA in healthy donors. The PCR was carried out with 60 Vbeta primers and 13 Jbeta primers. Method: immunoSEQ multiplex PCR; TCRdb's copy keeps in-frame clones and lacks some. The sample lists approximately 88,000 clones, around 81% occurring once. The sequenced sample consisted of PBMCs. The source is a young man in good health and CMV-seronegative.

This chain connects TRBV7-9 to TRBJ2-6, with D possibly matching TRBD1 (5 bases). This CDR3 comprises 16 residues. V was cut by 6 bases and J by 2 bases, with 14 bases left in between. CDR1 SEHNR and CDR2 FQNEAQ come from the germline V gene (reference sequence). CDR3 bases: TGTGCCAGCAGTTGGGGTAGGGGCACTGGGGCCAACGTCCTGACTTTC. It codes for CASSWGRGTGANVLTF. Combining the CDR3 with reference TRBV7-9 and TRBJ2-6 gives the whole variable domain DTGVSQNPRHKITKRGQNVTFRCDPISEHNRLYWYRQTLGQGPEFLTYFQNEAQLEKSRLLSDRFSAERPKGSFSTLEIQRTEQGDSAMYLCASSWGRGTGANVLTFGAGSRLTVL.

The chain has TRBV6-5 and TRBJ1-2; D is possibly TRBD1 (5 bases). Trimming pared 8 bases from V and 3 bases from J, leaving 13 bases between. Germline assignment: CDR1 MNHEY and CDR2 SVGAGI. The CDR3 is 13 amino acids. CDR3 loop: CASCLRGDYGYTF. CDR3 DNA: TGTGCCAGCTGCCTCCGGGGGGACTATGGCTACACCTTC.

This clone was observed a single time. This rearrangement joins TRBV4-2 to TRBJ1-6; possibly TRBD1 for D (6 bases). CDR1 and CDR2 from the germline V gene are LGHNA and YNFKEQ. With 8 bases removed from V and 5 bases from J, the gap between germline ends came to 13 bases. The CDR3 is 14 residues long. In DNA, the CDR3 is TGTGCCAGCGGACGACAGGCCCATAATTCACCCCTCCACTTT. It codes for CASGRQAHNSPLHF.

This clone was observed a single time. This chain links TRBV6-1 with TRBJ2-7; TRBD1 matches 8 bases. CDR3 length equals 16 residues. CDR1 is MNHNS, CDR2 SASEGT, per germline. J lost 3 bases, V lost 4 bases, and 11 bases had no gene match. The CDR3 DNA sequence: TGTGCCAGCAGTGCGGACGGGACAGGAGATTTCTACGAGCAGTACTTC. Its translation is CASSADGTGDFYEQYF.

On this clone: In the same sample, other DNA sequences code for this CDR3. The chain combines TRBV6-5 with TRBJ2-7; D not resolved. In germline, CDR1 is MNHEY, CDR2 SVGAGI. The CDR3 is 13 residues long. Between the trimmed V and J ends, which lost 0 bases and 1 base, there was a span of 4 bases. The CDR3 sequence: CASSYSSSYEQYF. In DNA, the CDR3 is TGTGCCAGCAGTTACTCTTCTTCCTACGAGCAGTACTTC.

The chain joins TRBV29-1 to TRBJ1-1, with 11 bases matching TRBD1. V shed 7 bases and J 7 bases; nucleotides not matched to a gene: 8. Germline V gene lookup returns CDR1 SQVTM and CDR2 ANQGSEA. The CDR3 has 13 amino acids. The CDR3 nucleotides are TGCAGCGCCATCACCGGGACAGGGGGTGAAGCTTTCTTT. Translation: CSAITGTGGEAFF.

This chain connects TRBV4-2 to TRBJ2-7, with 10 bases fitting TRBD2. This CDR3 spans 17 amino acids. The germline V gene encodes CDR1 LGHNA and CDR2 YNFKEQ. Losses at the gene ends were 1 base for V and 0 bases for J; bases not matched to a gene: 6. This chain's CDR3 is CASSQGSSGGNSYEQYF. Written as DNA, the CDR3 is TGTGCCAGCAGCCAAGGGAGTAGCGGGGGGAACTCCTACGAGCAGTACTTC.

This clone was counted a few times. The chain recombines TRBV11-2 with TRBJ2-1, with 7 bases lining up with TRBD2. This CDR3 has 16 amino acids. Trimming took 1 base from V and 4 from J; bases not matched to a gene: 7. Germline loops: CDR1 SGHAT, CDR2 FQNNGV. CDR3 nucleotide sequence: TGTGCCAGCAGCTTAGTGGCAGGGACTACGTACAATGAGCAGTTCTTC. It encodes CASSLVAGTTYNEQFF.

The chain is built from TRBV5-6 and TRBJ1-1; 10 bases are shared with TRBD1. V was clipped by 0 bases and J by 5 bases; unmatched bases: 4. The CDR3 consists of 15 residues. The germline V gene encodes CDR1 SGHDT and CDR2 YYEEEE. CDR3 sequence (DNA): TGTGCCAGCAGCTTGGGGGGGGGACAGGGGACTGAAGCTTTCTTT. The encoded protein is CASSLGGGQGTEAFF. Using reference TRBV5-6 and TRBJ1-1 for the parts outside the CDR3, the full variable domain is DAGVTQSPTHLIKTRGQQVTLRCSPKSGHDTVSWYQQALGQGPQFIFQYYEEEERQRGNFPDRFSGHQFPNYSSELNVNALLLGDSALYLCASSLGGGQGTEAFFGQGTRLTVV.

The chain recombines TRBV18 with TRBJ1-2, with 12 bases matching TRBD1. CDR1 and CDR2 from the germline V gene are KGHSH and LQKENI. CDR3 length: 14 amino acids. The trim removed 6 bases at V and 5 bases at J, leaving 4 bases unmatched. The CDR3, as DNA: TGTGCCAGCTCTCGGGACAGGGGGCCTTATGGCTACACCTTC. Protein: CASSRDRGPYGYTF.

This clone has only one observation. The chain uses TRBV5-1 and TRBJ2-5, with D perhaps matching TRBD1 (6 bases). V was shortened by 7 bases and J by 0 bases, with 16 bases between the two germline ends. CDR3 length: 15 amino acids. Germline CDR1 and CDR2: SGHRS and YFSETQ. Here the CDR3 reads CASDQGPGYQETQYF. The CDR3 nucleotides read TGCGCCAGCGATCAGGGGCCCGGGTACCAAGAGACCCAGTACTTC.

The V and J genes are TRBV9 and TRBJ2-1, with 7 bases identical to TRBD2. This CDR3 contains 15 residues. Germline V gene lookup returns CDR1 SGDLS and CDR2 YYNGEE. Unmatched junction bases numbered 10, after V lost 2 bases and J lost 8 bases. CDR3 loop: CASSVVAGARDEQFF. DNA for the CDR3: TGTGCCAGCAGCGTTGTAGCGGGTGCGCGAGATGAGCAGTTCTTC.

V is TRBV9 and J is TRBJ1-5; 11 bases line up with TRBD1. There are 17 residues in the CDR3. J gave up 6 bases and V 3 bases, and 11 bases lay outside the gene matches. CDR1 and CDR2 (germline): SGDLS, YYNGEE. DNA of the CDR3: TGTGCCAGCAGCGAGGGGGATGGGACAGGGGGATTTCAGCCCCAGCATTTT. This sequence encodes CASSEGDGTGGFQPQHF. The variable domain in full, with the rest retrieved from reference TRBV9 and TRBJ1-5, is DSGVTQTPKHLITATGQRVTLRCSPRSGDLSVYWYQQSLDQGLQFLIQYYNGEERAKGNILERFSAQQFPDLHSELNLSSLELGDSALYFCASSEGDGTGGFQPQHFGDGTRLSIL.

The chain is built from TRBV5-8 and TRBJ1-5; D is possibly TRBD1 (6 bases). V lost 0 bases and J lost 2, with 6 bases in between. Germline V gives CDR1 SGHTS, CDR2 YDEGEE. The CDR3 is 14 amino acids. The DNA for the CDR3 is TGTGCCAGCAGCTTGGACAGGGGCAATCAGCCCCAGCATTTT. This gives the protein CASSLDRGNQPQHF.

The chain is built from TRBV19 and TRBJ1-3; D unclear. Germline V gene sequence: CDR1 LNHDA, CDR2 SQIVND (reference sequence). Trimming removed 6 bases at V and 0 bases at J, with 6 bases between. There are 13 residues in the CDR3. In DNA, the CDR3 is TGTGCCAGTAGCACAAACTCTGGAAACACCATATATTTT. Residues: CASSTNSGNTIYF.

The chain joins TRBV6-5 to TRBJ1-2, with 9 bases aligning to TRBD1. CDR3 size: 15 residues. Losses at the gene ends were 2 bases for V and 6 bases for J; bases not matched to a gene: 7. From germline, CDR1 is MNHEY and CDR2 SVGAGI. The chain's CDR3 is CASSYTGQGGNGYTF. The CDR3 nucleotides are TGTGCCAGCAGTTACACGGGACAGGGTGGTAATGGCTACACCTTC.

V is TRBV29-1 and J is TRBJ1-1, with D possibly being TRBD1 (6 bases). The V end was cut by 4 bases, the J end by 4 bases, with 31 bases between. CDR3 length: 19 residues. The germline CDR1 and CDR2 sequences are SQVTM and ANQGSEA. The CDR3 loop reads CSVGGSGLLKGRGSTEAFF. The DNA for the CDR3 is TGCAGCGTTGGGGGGTCGGGGTTGTTGAAGGGGAGGGGGTCCACTGAAGCTTTCTTT.

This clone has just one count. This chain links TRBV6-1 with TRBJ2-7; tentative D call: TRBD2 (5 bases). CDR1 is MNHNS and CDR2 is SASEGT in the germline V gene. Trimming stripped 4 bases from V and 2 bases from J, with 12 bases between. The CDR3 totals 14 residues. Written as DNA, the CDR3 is TGTGCCAGCAGTGCGACGGGGTCCCCCTACGAGCAGTACTTC. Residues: CASSATGSPYEQYF.

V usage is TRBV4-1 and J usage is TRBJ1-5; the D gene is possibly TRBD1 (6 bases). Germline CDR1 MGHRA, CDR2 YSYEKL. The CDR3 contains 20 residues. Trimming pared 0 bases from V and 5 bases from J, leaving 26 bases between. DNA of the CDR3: TGCGCCAGCAGCCAAGATCCCGGCAGGGGACACCGCCCTGCGGATCAGCCCCAGCATTTT. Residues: CASSQDPGRGHRPADQPQHF.

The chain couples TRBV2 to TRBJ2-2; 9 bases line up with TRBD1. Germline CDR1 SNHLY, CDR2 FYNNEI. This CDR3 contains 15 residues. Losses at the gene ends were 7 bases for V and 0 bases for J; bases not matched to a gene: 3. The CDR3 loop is CASTGDRANTGELFF. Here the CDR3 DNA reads TGTGCCAGCACCGGGGACAGGGCGAACACCGGGGAGCTGTTTTTT.

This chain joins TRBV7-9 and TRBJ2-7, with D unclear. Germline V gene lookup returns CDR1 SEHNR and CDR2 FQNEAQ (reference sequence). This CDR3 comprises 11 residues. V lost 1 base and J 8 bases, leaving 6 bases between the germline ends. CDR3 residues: CASSLGVKQYF. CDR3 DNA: TGTGCCAGCAGCTTAGGTGTCAAGCAGTACTTC.

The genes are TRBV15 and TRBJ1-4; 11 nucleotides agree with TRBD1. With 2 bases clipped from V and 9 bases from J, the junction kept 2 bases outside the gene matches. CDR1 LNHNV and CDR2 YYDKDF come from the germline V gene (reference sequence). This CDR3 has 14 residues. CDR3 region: CATSRQDRGQKLFF. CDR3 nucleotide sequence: TGTGCCACCAGCAGACAGGACAGGGGGCAAAAACTGTTTTTT.

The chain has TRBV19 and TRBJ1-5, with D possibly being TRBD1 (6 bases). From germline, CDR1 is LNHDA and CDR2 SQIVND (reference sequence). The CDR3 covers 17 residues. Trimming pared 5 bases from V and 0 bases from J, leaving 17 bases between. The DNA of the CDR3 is TGTGCCAGTAGTTACCCGACAGGAGTTAATAGCAATCAGCCCCAGCATTTT. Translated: CASSYPTGVNSNQPQHF.

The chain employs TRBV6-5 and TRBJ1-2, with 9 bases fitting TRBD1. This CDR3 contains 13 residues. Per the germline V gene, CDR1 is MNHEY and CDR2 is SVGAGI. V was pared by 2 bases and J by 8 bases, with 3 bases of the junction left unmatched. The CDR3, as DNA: TGTGCCAGCAGTTACAGGGACAGGGAGGGCTACACCTTC. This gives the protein CASSYRDREGYTF.

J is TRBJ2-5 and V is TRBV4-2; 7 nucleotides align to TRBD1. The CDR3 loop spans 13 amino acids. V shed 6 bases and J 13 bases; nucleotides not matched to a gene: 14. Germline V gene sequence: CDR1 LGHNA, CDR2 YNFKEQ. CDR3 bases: TGTGCCAGCAGATACGGGACAGCCCTTCGTCGGTACTTC. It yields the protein CASRYGTALRRYF.

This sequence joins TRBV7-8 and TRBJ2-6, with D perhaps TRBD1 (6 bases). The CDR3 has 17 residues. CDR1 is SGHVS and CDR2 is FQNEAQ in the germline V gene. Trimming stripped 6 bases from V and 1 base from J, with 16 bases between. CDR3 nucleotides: TGTGCCAGCAGACAACAGGGTATCCTGTCTGGGGCCAACGTCCTGACTTTC. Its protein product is CASRQQGILSGANVLTF.

The CDR3 nucleotides are TGTGCCAGCAGCGTCGGGACTAGTGGCTACGAGCAGTACTTC. It translates to CASSVGTSGYEQYF. This sequence joins TRBV9 and TRBJ2-7; the match to TRBD2 covers 8 bases. In germline, CDR1 is SGDLS, CDR2 YYNGEE. This CDR3 has 14 residues. Trimming took 2 bases from V and 3 from J; bases not matched to a gene: 4.